This entry lists 32 T cell receptor beta chains sequenced from one sample in a study of human T cells and chemical hapten exposure. Time point of the sample: healthy volunteer bleed at 2 weeks. Extraction yielded total RNA from whole blood (unfractionated). Via MiXCR, TCRdb re-called the RACE reads, giving one row per CDR3 protein. This repertoire shows 130,000 or so distinct CDR3 sequences, 8.5% to 9.5% found once; its top ten account for 1.5% to 2%. The sample consisted of whole blood. The receptors originated from a male donor in good health. Some clones in this sample may be carry-over from other donors' samples.

This clonotype was picked up a small number of times. The chain is built from TRBV12-3 or TRBV12-4 and TRBJ1-4; 9 bases fit TRBD1. Germline trimming cut 3 bases from V and 5 bases from J; bases unmatched to any gene: 7. The CDR3 has 16 residues. For the CDR3, the DNA is TGTGCCAGCAGTTTGGCCGGGACAGGGTCAAATGAAAAACTGTTTTTT. Its protein product is CASSLAGTGSNEKLFF.

This clonotype turned up a few times. This chain links TRBV5-1 with TRBJ2-1; D call uncertain. V shed 3 bases and J shed 9 bases, with 10 bases lying between them. In germline, CDR1 is SGHRS, CDR2 YFSETQ. The CDR3 runs 12 residues. Here the CDR3 reads CASSSPPREQFF. DNA of the CDR3: TGCGCCAGCAGCTCCCCCCCCCGTGAGCAGTTCTTC.

This clonotype showed up many times. J is TRBJ2-7 and V is TRBV27, with a tentative D call TRBD1 (6 bases). This CDR3 spans 13 amino acids. Germline values: CDR1 MNHEY, CDR2 SMNVEV (reference sequence). Trimming pared 3 bases from V and 1 base from J, leaving 7 bases between. CDR3 coding DNA: TGTGCCAGCAGTTTGGGGGCATCCTACGAGCAGTACTTC. Translation: CASSLGASYEQYF.

Ten or more counts support this clonotype. The chain recombines TRBV7-9 with TRBJ2-7; D gene unclear. Trimming took 5 bases from V and 3 from J, leaving 26 bases between them. The CDR3 contains 18 residues. Germline V gene lookup returns CDR1 SEHNR and CDR2 FQNEAQ (reference sequence). The CDR3 here is CASSRETFGSSENYEQYF. In nucleotides, the CDR3 is TGTGCCAGCAGCCGAGAGACATTTGGCTCATCCGAGAACTACGAGCAGTACTTC.

This chain joins TRBV2 and TRBJ2-7; D is perhaps TRBD1 (5 bases). This CDR3 has 12 residues. The V gene's germline CDR1 is SNHLY and CDR2 FYNNEI. The V end was cut by 2 bases, the J end by 6 bases, with 8 bases between. This CDR3 reads CASSESGFEQYF. DNA for the CDR3: TGTGCCAGCAGTGAATCAGGGTTCGAGCAGTACTTC. The full variable domain, in which reference TRBV2 and TRBJ2-7 provide the parts outside the CDR3, is EPEVTQTPSHQVTQMGQEVILRCVPISNHLYFYWYRQILGQKVEFLVSFYNNEISEKSEIFDDQFSVERPDGSNFTLKIRSTKLEDSAMYFCASSESGFEQYFGPGTRLTVT.

This clonotype was found a few times. The chain has TRBV7-2 and TRBJ2-3; TRBD2 agrees at 12 bases. The CDR3 contains 19 residues. Looked up from germline, CDR1 is SGHTA and CDR2 is FQGNSA. The junction had 9 bases not matched to a gene; V was cut back by 2 bases and J by 0 bases. The CDR3 is CASSLRLAGGPPSTDTQYF. For the CDR3, the DNA is TGTGCCAGCAGCTTAAGGCTAGCGGGGGGGCCCCCTAGCACAGATACGCAGTATTTT.

V usage is TRBV19 and J usage is TRBJ2-1, with TRBD2 identical over 11 bases. The ends lost 5 bases at V and 5 bases at J; junction bases unmatched: 5. Per germline, CDR1 LNHDA and CDR2 SQIVND (reference sequence). The CDR3 loop spans 15 amino acids. The CDR3 sequence is CASSSFSGGDNEQFF. The CDR3 DNA is TGTGCCAGTAGTTCGTTTAGCGGGGGGGACAATGAGCAGTTCTTC. Complete variable domain (other parts from reference TRBV19 and TRBJ2-1): DGGITQSPKYLFRKEGQNVTLSCEQNLNHDAMYWYRQDPGQGLRLIYYSQIVNDFQKGDIAEGYSVSREKKESFPLTVTSAQKNPTAFYLCASSSFSGGDNEQFFGPGTRLTVL.

This clonotype was counted only a few times. The rearrangement links TRBV7-2 to TRBJ1-5; the D is unclear. V was pared by 5 bases and J by 3 bases, with 14 bases between. CDR3 size: 15 residues. In germline, CDR1 is SGHTA, CDR2 FQGNSA. The DNA of the CDR3 is TGTGCCAGCAGCCTCGGACGCTCCAACAATCAGCCCCAGCATTTT. Its translation is CASSLGRSNNQPQHF.

This clonotype was detected many times. The genes are TRBV7-2 and TRBJ1-6, with 10 bases fitting TRBD1. The CDR3 is 18 amino acids. V shed 3 bases, J shed 9 bases, and the junction held 14 bases outside the gene matches. Germline-derived CDR1 and CDR2 are SGHTA and FQGNSA. Written as DNA, the CDR3 is TGTGCCAGCAGCTTGGACTCCTTGGGGGACAGGGGTGGTTCACCCCTCCACTTT. Its translation: CASSLDSLGDRGGSPLHF. The whole variable domain, remainder taken from reference TRBV7-2 and TRBJ1-6, is GAGVSQSPSNKVTEKGKDVELRCDPISGHTALYWYRQSLGQGLEFLIYFQGNSAPDKSGLPSDRFSAERTGGSVSTLTIQRTQQEDSAVYLCASSLDSLGDRGGSPLHFGNGTRLTVT.

The chain uses TRBV7-9 and TRBJ2-1, with TRBD2 matching 10 bases. Germline CDR1 SEHNR, CDR2 FQNEAQ (reference sequence). V gave up 3 bases and J gave up 3 bases; unmatched junction bases: 8. The CDR3 is 17 residues long. The CDR3 loop is CASSLGGLAGDYNEQFF. The CDR3 nucleotides are TGTGCCAGCAGCTTGGGGGGTCTAGCGGGAGACTACAATGAGCAGTTCTTC. The whole variable domain, remainder taken from reference TRBV7-9 and TRBJ2-1, is DTGVSQNPRHKITKRGQNVTFRCDPISEHNRLYWYRQTLGQGPEFLTYFQNEAQLEKSRLLSDRFSAERPKGSFSTLEIQRTEQGDSAMYLCASSLGGLAGDYNEQFFGPGTRLTVL.

The genes are TRBV12-3 or TRBV12-4 and TRBJ2-2; the D is unclear. The V gene lost 1 base and the J gene lost 11 bases, with 8 bases spanning the gap. The CDR3 length is 12 residues. CDR3 DNA: TGTGCCAGCAGTTTAGGATCGGTAGAGCTGTTTTTT. Its protein product is CASSLGSVELFF.

In this sample, this clonotype turned up a few times. The chain combines TRBV6-6 with TRBJ2-3; 11 bases are a match to TRBD2. CDR3 length: 21 amino acids. V was clipped by 0 bases and J by 0 bases; unmatched bases: 14. CDR1 and CDR2 (germline): MNHNY, SVGAGI (reference sequence). In nucleotides, the CDR3 is TGTGCCAGCAGTTACTCAGGCGGAGGTTTAGCGGGAGGGTTAAGCACAGATACGCAGTATTTT. Translated: CASSYSGGGLAGGLSTDTQYF.

The chain uses TRBV27 and TRBJ2-7, with D possibly TRBD2 on 6 matching bases. V was cut by 6 bases and J by 3 bases, with 12 bases left in between. Germline V gives CDR1 MNHEY, CDR2 SMNVEV (reference sequence). CDR3 length: 13 amino acids. CDR3 bases: TGTGCCAGCAGGGCGGGACGGAGCTACGAGCAGTACTTC. It is translated as CASRAGRSYEQYF.

This clonotype was seen repeatedly, ten times or more. This chain links TRBV5-1 with TRBJ1-1, with D tentatively TRBD1 (5 bases). There are 14 residues in the CDR3. V gave up 0 bases and J gave up 4 bases, with 10 bases separating them. CDR1 and CDR2 from the germline V gene are SGHRS and YFSETQ. CDR3 sequence: CASSLGTGGTEAFF. The CDR3, as DNA: TGCGCCAGCAGCTTGGGTACCGGGGGCACTGAAGCTTTCTTT.

This clonotype was counted at least ten times. The chain is built from TRBV7-9 and TRBJ2-3; 8 bases align to TRBD2. J lost 1 base, V lost 5 bases, and 8 bases had no gene match. CDR1 SEHNR and CDR2 FQNEAQ come from the germline V gene (reference sequence). The CDR3 has 16 amino acids. CDR3 sequence: CASSGPGGPGTDTQYF. The CDR3 nucleotides read TGTGCCAGCAGCGGACCGGGAGGGCCGGGCACAGATACGCAGTATTTT.

This chain connects TRBV5-6 to TRBJ2-7; D gene uncertain. The CDR3 runs 12 residues. The ends were cut back, 0 bases at V and 3 bases at J, with 4 bases in the middle. The germline V gene encodes CDR1 SGHDT and CDR2 YYEEEE. The CDR3 here is CASSLAVYEQYF. The CDR3 DNA sequence: TGTGCCAGCAGCTTGGCTGTCTACGAGCAGTACTTC.

This clonotype was detected a few times. The genes are TRBV20-1 and TRBJ2-2, with TRBD2 matching over 10 bases. The CDR3 has 16 amino acids. The V gene's germline CDR1 is DFQATT and CDR2 SNEGSKA (reference sequence). V was pared by 2 bases and J by 6 bases, with 9 bases of the junction left unmatched. The CDR3 nucleotides are TGCAGTGCTAGATTCCTAGCGGGAGTGAATTCCGGGGAGCTGTTTTTT. It encodes CSARFLAGVNSGELFF.

This clonotype was seen many times. The V and J genes are TRBV7-2 and TRBJ2-7; 8 bases are shared with TRBD2. Germline V gene sequence: CDR1 SGHTA, CDR2 FQGNSA. CDR3 size: 13 residues. V lost 2 bases and J lost 5; bases outside the gene matches: 2. The CDR3 loop reads CASSLLAGHEQYF. The DNA for the CDR3 is TGTGCCAGCAGCTTATTAGCGGGGCACGAGCAGTACTTC.

This clonotype was recorded at least ten times. The CDR3 bases are TGCAGTGCAGCCCCCCTCGGAGCCGCTAATGAAAAACTGTTTTTT. The encoded protein is CSAAPLGAANEKLFF. The chain joins TRBV20-1 to TRBJ1-4; D unresolved. Trimming pared 6 bases from V and 3 bases from J, leaving 17 bases between. The CDR3 is made up of 15 amino acids. Germline V gene sequence: CDR1 DFQATT, CDR2 SNEGSKA (reference sequence).

This clonotype was observed a handful of times. The rearrangement links TRBV12-3 or TRBV12-4 to TRBJ2-1; D perhaps matches TRBD1 (6 bases). CDR3 length equals 17 residues. Trimming removed 0 bases from V and 5 bases from J, with 17 bases in between. CDR3 nucleotide sequence: TGTGCCAGCAGTTTAGCTCCAGGGGAGTCCGGGGACAATGAGCAGTTCTTC. Amino acids: CASSLAPGESGDNEQFF.

This clonotype was seen repeatedly, ten times or more. The chain has TRBV19 and TRBJ2-1; perhaps TRBD2 as D (5 bases). V lost 4 bases, J lost 9 bases, and 16 bases lay in between. The CDR3 loop spans 14 amino acids. Germline CDR1 is LNHDA and CDR2 is SQIVND (reference sequence). The CDR3 DNA reads as TGTGCCAGTAGTAGGGCCGATCAAGGACTTGAGCAGTTCTTC. It translates to CASSRADQGLEQFF.

This clonotype appeared many times. CDR3 sequence (DNA): TGTGCCAGCAGCCAAGAGCTCAAAGGGGTCGAGCAGTACTTC. It encodes CASSQELKGVEQYF. This rearrangement joins TRBV14 to TRBJ2-7, with D tentatively TRBD1 (5 bases). CDR1 is SGHDN, CDR2 FVKESK, per germline. CDR3 length equals 14 residues. Trimming pared 0 bases from V and 6 bases from J, leaving 12 bases between.

This clonotype was picked up a small number of times. The V gene is TRBV21-1, the J gene TRBJ2-6; TRBD1, the table's D call, was not compared with the DNA. TRBV21-1 is a pseudogene segment. The CDR3 loop spans 20 amino acids. The CDR3, as DNA: TGTGCCAGCAGCAAAGCGCCCCCCGGGACAGAGAGCTCTGGGGCCAACGTCCTGACTTTC. Translation: CASSKAPPGTESSGANVLTF.

This clonotype was seen a handful of times. The rearrangement uses TRBV4-2 and TRBJ1-4; possibly TRBD1 for D (6 bases). Germline V CDR1 and CDR2: LGHNA, YNFKEQ. This CDR3 is built from 16 residues. V dropped 4 bases and J dropped 7 bases, with 19 bases sitting between them. The CDR3 sequence is CASSPPEGVAGEKLFF. In nucleotides, the CDR3 is TGTGCCAGCAGCCCTCCAGAGGGGGTCGCCGGTGAAAAACTGTTTTTT.

This clonotype was counted between two and nine times. The rearrangement uses TRBV6-2 or TRBV6-3 and TRBJ1-1; D may be TRBD1 (6 bases). In germline, CDR1 is MNHEY, CDR2 SVGEGT. V dropped 5 bases and J dropped 4 bases, with 20 bases sitting between them. CDR3 length: 16 amino acids. The CDR3 loop reads CASSLPHREKGTEAFF. The CDR3, as DNA: TGTGCCAGCAGTCTACCCCACAGGGAGAAGGGCACTGAAGCTTTCTTT.

This clonotype was observed a few times. V is TRBV28 and J is TRBJ2-7; 7 bases are shared with TRBD1. Germline values: CDR1 MDHEN, CDR2 SYDVKM. This CDR3 contains 14 residues. V shed 6 bases, J shed 1 base, and the junction held 6 bases outside the gene matches. The DNA for the CDR3 is TGTGCCAGCAGCCCAGGGGGTAGATCCTACGAGCAGTACTTC. Translating gives CASSPGGRSYEQYF.

In its sample, this clonotype was seen many times. The CDR3: CASSERTDYGYTF. CDR3 in DNA: TGCGCCAGCTCCGAGAGGACGGACTATGGCTACACCTTC. The chain is built from TRBV10-1 and TRBJ1-2; D gene ambiguous. V was clipped by 8 bases and J by 3 bases, with 13 bases between them. The CDR3 length is 13 residues. Germline CDR1 reads WNHNN; CDR2 reads SYGVQD (reference sequence).

This clonotype was counted at least ten times. V and J are TRBV29-1 and TRBJ1-1; a weak D match, TRBD1 (5 bases). V was cut by 6 bases and J by 0 bases, with 11 bases left in between. The CDR3 contains 13 residues. CDR1 is SQVTM and CDR2 is ANQGSEA in the germline V gene. Here the CDR3 reads CSVGTSLNTEAFF. CDR3 coding DNA: TGCAGCGTGGGGACTTCCCTGAACACTGAAGCTTTCTTT.

The J gene is TRBJ2-2, the V gene TRBV20-1; D assignment may be TRBD1 or TRBD2 (5 bases each). The CDR3 is 13 amino acids. Germline V CDR1 and CDR2: DFQATT, SNEGSKA (reference sequence). V was clipped by 3 bases and J by 6 bases, with 11 bases between them. The CDR3 region is CSARLGRPGELFF. For the CDR3, the DNA is TGCAGTGCTAGGCTGGGACGACCCGGGGAGCTGTTTTTT.

This clonotype occurred a few times. The chain has TRBV29-1 and TRBJ1-1; weak D call: TRBD1 (6 bases). Germline CDR1 reads SQVTM; CDR2 reads ANQGSEA. CDR3 length equals 13 residues. The V gene lost 4 bases and the J gene lost 1 base, with 10 bases spanning the gap. The CDR3, as DNA: TGCAGCGTTGCGGCAGGGGCGAACACTGAAGCTTTCTTT. It is translated as CSVAAGANTEAFF.

This clonotype occurred a few times. This chain uses TRBV6-5 with TRBJ1-1, with D tentatively TRBD1 (5 bases). Deletions cut 2 bases from V and 4 bases from J, with 11 bases between. CDR3 length: 14 residues. The germline gives CDR1 MNHEY, CDR2 SVGAGI. This CDR3 is CASSYSRDGTEAFF. CDR3 DNA sequence: TGTGCCAGCAGTTACAGTAGGGACGGCACTGAAGCTTTCTTT.

The chain carries TRBV20-1 and TRBJ2-3, with D unclear. CDR3 length: 15 residues. CDR1 DFQATT and CDR2 SNEGSKA come from the germline V gene (reference sequence). Trimming removed 0 bases from V and 0 bases from J, with 10 bases in between. Written as DNA, the CDR3 is TGCAGTGCTAGAGATCTCCCAGATAGCACAGATACGCAGTATTTT. Translated, it gives CSARDLPDSTDTQYF.